This TCR beta chain is from a study of control samples from healthy donors and cancer patients. The germline V gene has CDR1 SEHNR and CDR2 FQNEAQ (reference sequence). V gave up 1 base and J gave up 4 bases, with 3 bases separating them. The CDR3 has 12 amino acids. Generated by immunoSEQ multiplex PCR, the TCRdb table keeps only in-frame clones and is missing some. The repertoire holds around 130,000 clones, with approximately 94% as singletons. Sequenced material: PBMCs. This sequence joins TRBV7-9 and TRBJ2-3; D is ambiguous. The TCR originated in a man aged 45-65 years with head and neck cancer. The CDR3 sequence: CASSLEADTQYF. CDR3 bases: TGTGCCAGCAGCTTAGAAGCAGATACGCAGTATTTT.